This T cell receptor beta chain came from a study of CD8+ T cells in alopecia areata. The CDR3 is 15 amino acids. Germline V lookup: CDR1 SQVTM, CDR2 ANQGSEA. Germline trimming cut 2 bases from V and 4 bases from J; bases unmatched to any gene: 9. Investigators isolated RNA and reverse transcribed it into cDNA to act as the sequencing template. Produced via immunoSEQ multiplex PCR; TCRdb's table is partial and in-frame only. The data show tens of thousands of clones, with roughly half seen just once and just over 5.5% held by the top ten. This clone was picked up a small number of times. The J gene is TRBJ2-7, the V gene TRBV29-1; 9 bases agree with TRBD1. This TCR came from a human donor with alopecia areata. The sequencing input was NKG2D-high CD8+ T cells sorted from blood. The CDR3 is CSVELVDRGSYEQYF. The DNA for the CDR3 is TGCAGCGTTGAATTGGTAGACAGGGGGTCGTACGAGCAGTACTTC.